A single sample is the source of the 32 T cell receptor beta chains below, sequenced in a study of CD8+ T cells in alopecia areata. Reverse transcription of extracted RNA yielded cDNA, which provided the sequencing template. TCRdb keeps only in-frame clones here, not all; method: immunoSEQ multiplex PCR. Among around 190,000 clones listed, around three fifths were seen once. Indicated treatment: oral pan-JAK inhibitor, 5-10 mg twice daily. The input for sequencing was CD4+ T cells sorted from blood, taken at week 4, from a patient treated with tofacitinib. These receptors came from a human donor with alopecia areata.

In this sample, this clone turned up a few times. The chain carries TRBV4-3 and TRBJ2-3, with 7 bases lining up with TRBD2. CDR1 LGHNA and CDR2 YSLEER come from the germline V gene. V trimming: 0 bases; J trimming: 2 bases; junction bases outside the gene matches: 5. The CDR3 has 16 amino acids. In nucleotides, the CDR3 is TGCGCCAGCAGCCAAGAAGCCCGGGGGGACACAGATACGCAGTATTTT. Its protein is CASSQEARGDTDTQYF.

This clone was observed a handful of times. The chain carries TRBV5-1 and TRBJ1-1; no firm D call. The V gene's germline CDR1 is SGHRS and CDR2 YFSETQ. The germline V and J ends were trimmed by 5 bases and 4 bases, with 12 bases remaining between them. The CDR3 covers 13 residues. CDR3 residues: CASRGNPGTEAFF. CDR3 DNA sequence: TGCGCCAGCAGGGGGAATCCGGGCACTGAAGCTTTCTTT.

This clone has more than one count but fewer than ten. The rearrangement uses TRBV4-3 and TRBJ2-3; tentative D call: TRBD1 (6 bases). CDR1 is LGHNA and CDR2 is YSLEER in the germline V gene. Between the trimmed V and J ends, which lost 0 bases and 11 bases, there was a span of 15 bases. The CDR3 is made up of 14 amino acids. CDR3 sequence: CASSQEAVGQKQYF. CDR3 coding DNA: TGCGCCAGCAGCCAAGAAGCGGTAGGACAGAAGCAGTATTTT.

V is TRBV5-4 and J is TRBJ1-3, with D possibly being TRBD1 (6 bases). V was pared by 0 bases and J by 2 bases, with 12 bases between. The germline CDR1 and CDR2 sequences are SGHNT and YYREEE (reference sequence). This CDR3 region has 16 residues. The CDR3 coding sequence is TGTGCCAGCAGCTTGGGTTACACAGGGACTGGAAACACCATATATTTT. Translated, it gives CASSLGYTGTGNTIYF.

This chain joins TRBV7-8 and TRBJ1-1; no reliable D call. The CDR3 loop spans 11 amino acids. V was shortened by 4 bases and J by 9 bases, with 9 bases between the two germline ends. In germline, CDR1 is SGHVS, CDR2 FQNEAQ. CDR3 amino acids: CASSSSSKAFF. The CDR3 DNA sequence: TGTGCCAGCAGCTCCAGCTCAAAAGCTTTCTTT.

The sample holds a few counts of this clone. The J gene is TRBJ1-6, the V gene TRBV30, with 8 bases that match TRBD1. After removal of 5 bases from V and 10 bases from J, the junction contained 7 bases not matched to a gene. CDR1 GTSNPN and CDR2 SVGIG come from the germline V gene (reference sequence). CDR3 length: 13 residues. The CDR3 bases are TGTGCCTGGTGCGGGACAGGCTGGTCACCCCTCCACTTT. This codes for CAWCGTGWSPLHF.

The chain recombines TRBV15 with TRBJ2-3; the match to TRBD2 covers 8 bases. From germline, CDR1 is LNHNV and CDR2 YYDKDF (reference sequence). V shed 4 bases and J 1 base; nucleotides not matched to a gene: 4. CDR3 length equals 15 residues. In DNA, the CDR3 is TGTGCCACCAGCACCCGGGGGGGCGGCACAGATACGCAGTATTTT. Translated, it gives CATSTRGGGTDTQYF.

The gene calls are TRBV2 and TRBJ2-1; D call uncertain. CDR3 length equals 11 residues. CDR1 and CDR2 (germline): SNHLY, FYNNEI. Deletions cut 4 bases from V and 6 bases from J, with 4 bases between. The CDR3 DNA reads TGTGCCAGCAGTGCAGGCAATGAGCAGTTCTTC. It yields the protein CASSAGNEQFF.

This chain uses TRBV25-1 with TRBJ2-7; no clear D. Trimming shortened V by 1 base and J by 0 bases, and 4 bases separated the two germline ends. Germline V gives CDR1 MGHDK, CDR2 SYGVNS. The CDR3 extends over 13 amino acids. CDR3 coding DNA: TGTGCCAGCAGTGAATCCCACTCCTACGAGCAGTACTTC. It codes for CASSESHSYEQYF.

A few counts support this clone. The rearrangement joins TRBV15 to TRBJ2-5; D possibly corresponds to TRBD2 (6 bases). CDR1 LNHNV and CDR2 YYDKDF come from the germline V gene (reference sequence). The CDR3 consists of 15 residues. Trimming pared 0 bases from V and 5 bases from J, leaving 13 bases between. The CDR3 DNA follows: TGTGCCACCAGCAGAGATCGGGGGTCTTGGGAGACCCAGTACTTC. As protein: CATSRDRGSWETQYF.

The V gene is TRBV6-5, the J gene TRBJ1-6; maybe TRBD1 (5 bases). Trimming removed 8 bases at V and 8 bases at J, with 16 bases between. Germline V gene lookup returns CDR1 MNHEY and CDR2 SVGAGI. The CDR3 has 14 residues. CDR3 DNA sequence: TGTGCCAGCGGATTATTGCAGGGAGATTCACCCCTCCACTTT. Its protein is CASGLLQGDSPLHF.

This clone was detected only a few times. The rearrangement links TRBV21-1 to TRBJ1-6; the table calls TRBD1, which could not be checked here. TRBV21-1 is classified as a pseudogene. The length of the CDR3 is 13 residues. The CDR3 DNA reads as TGTGCCAGCAGCACGGACACTTATTCACCCCTCCACTTT. It specifies CASSTDTYSPLHF.

V gene TRBV30 combines with J gene TRBJ2-2; TRBD2 matches at 14 bases. The junction had 6 bases not matched to a gene; V was cut back by 0 bases and J by 0 bases. Germline CDR1 is GTSNPN and CDR2 is SVGIG (reference sequence). This CDR3 has 19 residues. The CDR3 reads CAWSVVRTSGGTNTGELFF. The CDR3 DNA reads TGTGCCTGGAGTGTAGTCAGGACTAGCGGGGGGACGAACACCGGGGAGCTGTTTTTT. Full variable domain (remainder filled in from reference TRBV30 and TRBJ2-2): SQTIHQWPATLVQPVGSPLSLECTVEGTSNPNLYWYRQAAGRGLQLLFYSVGIGQISSEVPQNLSASRPQDRQFILSSKKLLLSDSGFYLCAWSVVRTSGGTNTGELFFGEGSRLTVL.

The chain links TRBV25-1 to TRBJ2-5, with D maybe TRBD2 (6 bases). Germline assignment: CDR1 MGHDK and CDR2 SYGVNS. This CDR3 contains 13 residues. V shed 4 bases and J shed 4 bases, with 10 bases lying between them. CDR3 nucleotides: TGTGCCAGCAGTGCTGGGACTGTAGAGACCCAGTACTTC. Its protein is CASSAGTVETQYF.

In DNA form, the CDR3 reads TGCAGCGTCGGGGGTACGGGACAGGGGTCCAATGAGCAGTTCTTC. Residues: CSVGGTGQGSNEQFF. This sequence joins TRBV29-1 and TRBJ2-1; 10 bases match TRBD1. Germline-derived CDR1 and CDR2 are SQVTM and ANQGSEA. With V trimmed by 6 bases and J by 6 bases, 11 bases remained unmatched. The CDR3 runs 15 residues.

This chain connects TRBV29-1 to TRBJ1-2; D remains ambiguous. Germline CDR1 SQVTM, CDR2 ANQGSEA. V shed 3 bases and J shed 0 bases, with 17 bases lying between them. This CDR3 is 16 amino acids long. The CDR3 DNA follows: TGCAGCGTTGATCCTCGGACGGATTCTACTAACTATGGCTACACCTTC. Translating gives CSVDPRTDSTNYGYTF.

The chain couples TRBV19 to TRBJ2-3, with D tentatively TRBD2 (5 bases). The germline CDR1 and CDR2 sequences are LNHDA and SQIVND (reference sequence). The CDR3 runs 14 residues. V lost 3 bases and J lost 0, with 7 bases in between. As DNA, the CDR3 is TGTGCCAGTAGTATGAGGACTAGCACAGATACGCAGTATTTT. Its translation is CASSMRTSTDTQYF.

The chain employs TRBV5-1 and TRBJ1-5; D uncertain. This CDR3 comprises 15 residues. The germline gives CDR1 SGHRS, CDR2 YFSETQ. The V end lost 0 bases, the J end lost 4 bases, and 11 bases lay between the germline ends. The CDR3 protein is CASSLDGLVNQPQHF. The CDR3 DNA reads as TGCGCCAGCAGCTTGGATGGTCTGGTGAATCAGCCCCAGCATTTT. The full variable domain, rest sourced from reference TRBV5-1 and TRBJ1-5, is KAGVTQTPRYLIKTRGQQVTLSCSPISGHRSVSWYQQTPGQGLQFLFEYFSETQRNKGNFPGRFSGRQFSNSRSEMNVSTLELGDSALYLCASSLDGLVNQPQHFGDGTRLSIL.

This clone was detected only a few times. The V gene is TRBV5-1, the J gene TRBJ2-3; D not resolved. The CDR3 runs 14 residues. Germline assignment: CDR1 SGHRS and CDR2 YFSETQ. V was cut by 3 bases and J by 4 bases, with 12 bases left in between. As DNA, the CDR3 is TGCGCCAGCAGCTCCCGAGCAGCAGCAGATACGCAGTATTTT. Its protein product is CASSSRAAADTQYF.

The chain couples TRBV16 to TRBJ1-5; 7 bases fit TRBD1. The germline gives CDR1 KGHSY, CDR2 FQNENV. The CDR3 runs 15 residues. Trimming at V came to 3 bases and at J to 11 bases, leaving 13 bases not matched to a gene. The CDR3 nucleotides are TGTGCCAGCAGCCATGAGGGACAGAGAGCCGAGACCCAGCATTTT. This codes for CASSHEGQRAETQHF.

The V gene is TRBV14, the J gene TRBJ2-1; D might be TRBD2 (7 bases). The CDR3 spans 17 residues. From germline, CDR1 is SGHDN and CDR2 FVKESK. The V end lost 4 bases, the J end lost 4 bases, and 20 bases lay between the germline ends. CDR3 nucleotide sequence: TGTGCCAGCAGCCGGAGAGGGCGGGGGCAAATTTACAATGAGCAGTTCTTC. Translating gives CASSRRGRGQIYNEQFF. The whole variable domain, filled in from reference TRBV14 and TRBJ2-1, reads EAGVTQFPSHSVIEKGQTVTLRCDPISGHDNLYWYRRVMGKEIKFLLHFVKESKQDESGMPNNRFLAERTGGTYSTLKVQPAELEDSGVYFCASSRRGRGQIYNEQFFGPGTRLTVL.

The chain combines TRBV30 with TRBJ2-3, with 8 bases lining up with TRBD1. V gave up 0 bases and J gave up 4 bases; unmatched junction bases: 0. Germline lookup yields CDR1 GTSNPN and CDR2 SVGIG (reference sequence). The CDR3 spans 13 residues. The CDR3 sequence is CAWSVRGPDTQYF. The CDR3, as DNA: TGTGCCTGGAGTGTCAGGGGGCCAGATACGCAGTATTTT.

The CDR3 DNA sequence: TGTGCCAGCAGCCCTATGGCCTTCTACAATGAGCAGTTCTTC. Amino acid sequence: CASSPMAFYNEQFF. The chain recombines TRBV7-2 with TRBJ2-1, with no clear D. The V end was cut by 5 bases, the J end by 3 bases, with 11 bases between. Germline CDR1 is SGHTA and CDR2 is FQGNSA. CDR3 length equals 14 residues.

The V and J genes are TRBV13 and TRBJ2-5, with TRBD1 identical over 9 bases. This CDR3 region has 15 residues. Germline-derived CDR1 and CDR2 are PRHDT and FYEKMQ (reference sequence). Trimming took 5 bases from V and 5 from J; bases not matched to a gene: 9. CDR3 coding DNA: TGTGCCAGCAGCGGCCGCGGGACAGGGACGGAGACCCAGTACTTC. It translates to CASSGRGTGTETQYF. The full variable domain, completed using reference TRBV13 and TRBJ2-5, is AAGVIQSPRHLIKEKRETATLKCYPIPRHDTVYWYQQGPGQDPQFLISFYEKMQSDKGSIPDRFSAQQFSDYHSELNMSSLELGDSALYFCASSGRGTGTETQYFGPGTRLLVL.

The chain uses TRBV4-2 and TRBJ2-7; the match to TRBD1 covers 8 bases. Trimming removed 3 bases from V and 2 bases from J; junction bases left unmatched: 6. This CDR3 spans 15 amino acids. Germline V gene sequence: CDR1 LGHNA, CDR2 YNFKEQ. The DNA for the CDR3 is TGTGCCAGCAGCCAGGCCGACAGGGGACCCTACGAGCAGTACTTC. Protein product: CASSQADRGPYEQYF.

The chain couples TRBV5-4 to TRBJ1-1; TRBD1 might be the D (5 bases). Germline values: CDR1 SGHNT, CDR2 YYREEE (reference sequence). The CDR3 extends over 13 amino acids. V lost 3 bases to trimming and J lost 2 bases, with 8 bases between them. The CDR3 loop reads CASSSTVNTEAFF. CDR3 bases: TGTGCCAGCAGCTCGACAGTTAACACTGAAGCTTTCTTT.

The CDR3 coding sequence is TGTGCCTGGAGAATTCAGACGGGACCGAACACTGAAGCTTTCTTT. As protein: CAWRIQTGPNTEAFF. The V call is TRBV30, the J call TRBJ1-1; D may be TRBD1 (5 bases). CDR3 length equals 15 residues. Germline values: CDR1 GTSNPN, CDR2 SVGIG (reference sequence). Trimming left V 3 bases short and J 1 base short, with 15 bases between. The full variable domain, its missing parts supplied by reference TRBV30 and TRBJ1-1, is SQTIHQWPATLVQPVGSPLSLECTVEGTSNPNLYWYRQAAGRGLQLLFYSVGIGQISSEVPQNLSASRPQDRQFILSSKKLLLSDSGFYLCAWRIQTGPNTEAFFGQGTRLTVV.

This clone occurred once. The chain employs TRBV20-1 and TRBJ2-1, with 8 bases lining up with TRBD1. V trimming: 5 bases; J trimming: 6 bases; junction bases outside the gene matches: 0. The CDR3 is 11 residues long. Germline V gene lookup returns CDR1 DFQATT and CDR2 SNEGSKA (reference sequence). CDR3 in amino acids: CSAGTGNEQFF. The CDR3 nucleotides are TGCAGTGCTGGGACAGGCAATGAGCAGTTCTTC.

The chain combines TRBV19 with TRBJ2-5; TRBD1 agrees at 8 bases. This CDR3 contains 14 residues. Germline loops: CDR1 LNHDA, CDR2 SQIVND (reference sequence). Trimming at V came to 8 bases and at J to 5 bases, leaving 10 bases not matched to a gene. The CDR3 nucleotides read TGTGCCAGTTCTCCGACAGGGGCAATTGAGACCCAGTACTTC. This codes for CASSPTGAIETQYF.

This sequence joins TRBV7-2 and TRBJ2-3; D may be TRBD2 (6 bases). The germline V and J ends were trimmed by 2 bases and 3 bases, with 15 bases remaining between them. The CDR3 extends over 16 amino acids. The germline V gene encodes CDR1 SGHTA and CDR2 FQGNSA. The DNA of the CDR3 is TGTGCCAGCAGCTTACTACGGGGGAGTCTTACAGATACGCAGTATTTT. Translation gives CASSLLRGSLTDTQYF.

This clone came up a few times. The CDR3 DNA follows: TGTGCCAGCAGCCCCCCGGGGGGAGAGCAGTTCTTC. This sequence encodes CASSPPGGEQFF. The rearrangement links TRBV7-2 to TRBJ2-1; 7 nucleotides align to TRBD2. This CDR3 spans 12 amino acids. CDR1 is SGHTA and CDR2 is FQGNSA in the germline V gene. V was clipped by 5 bases and J by 10 bases; unmatched bases: 5. Complete variable domain (other parts from reference TRBV7-2 and TRBJ2-1): GAGVSQSPSNKVTEKGKDVELRCDPISGHTALYWYRQSLGQGLEFLIYFQGNSAPDKSGLPSDRFSAERTGGSVSTLTIQRTQQEDSAVYLCASSPPGGEQFFGPGTRLTVL.

With regard to this clone: The same CDR3 is also encoded by other DNA sequences in this sample. The V and J genes are TRBV18 and TRBJ1-2; a possible D gene is TRBD1 (5 bases). V was cut by 3 bases and J by 2 bases, with 7 bases left in between. Germline V gene lookup returns CDR1 KGHSH and CDR2 LQKENI. This CDR3 is 13 amino acids long. The DNA for the CDR3 is TGTGCCAGCTCACCGGGACCAAACTATGGCTACACCTTC. This gives the protein CASSPGPNYGYTF.